What follows are 18 T cell receptor beta chains derived from one specimen sequenced in a study of blood T cell repertoires in COVID-19. Here immunoSEQ multiplex PCR was the method, and the copy in TCRdb shows in-frame clones only, minus some. In the table there are around 120,000 clones, under 85% of which are singletons. The material sequenced was peripheral blood. The receptors were sampled from a man in his forties with active or convalescent COVID-19.

This clone appeared a single time. This chain links TRBV7-9 with TRBJ2-3; TRBD1 matches at 10 bases. The length of the CDR3 is 15 residues. Germline V gene data show CDR1 as SEHNR and CDR2 as FQNEAQ (reference sequence). V was pared by 5 bases and J by 1 base, with 3 bases of the junction left unmatched. The CDR3 protein is CASSPGTGGTDTQYF. The CDR3 DNA sequence: TGTGCCAGCAGCCCCGGGACAGGGGGCACAGATACGCAGTATTTT.

The chain recombines TRBV6-4 with TRBJ2-3; a weak D match, TRBD2 (6 bases). Germline CDR1 reads MRHNA; CDR2 reads SNTAGT. The V end lost 4 bases, the J end lost 4 bases, and 12 bases lay between the germline ends. The CDR3 has 14 amino acids. This chain's CDR3 is CASSGVSGADTQYF. In DNA, the CDR3 is TGTGCCAGCAGTGGAGTATCGGGGGCAGATACGCAGTATTTT.

V gene TRBV4-2 combines with J gene TRBJ1-2; 7 bases are shared with TRBD1. Germline values: CDR1 LGHNA, CDR2 YNFKEQ. V trimming: 4 bases; J trimming: 6 bases; junction bases outside the gene matches: 8. The CDR3 covers 14 residues. The CDR3 DNA follows: TGTGCCAGCAGCCGGGGGGCAGGGGGAGATGGCTACACCTTC. Amino acid sequence: CASSRGAGGDGYTF.

CDR3 sequence (DNA): TGTGCCAGTAGTATAAGCCGTGATCAGCCCCAGCATTTT. Translated: CASSISRDQPQHF. This chain joins TRBV19 and TRBJ1-5, with unresolved D. CDR1 is LNHDA and CDR2 is SQIVND in the germline V gene (reference sequence). V was trimmed by 2 bases and J by 5 bases, leaving 7 bases between them. The CDR3 has 13 residues.

The chain joins TRBV15 to TRBJ1-3; D may be TRBD1 (6 bases). V was cut by 4 bases and J by 3 bases, with 13 bases left in between. The CDR3 spans 15 residues. Germline values: CDR1 LNHNV, CDR2 YYDKDF (reference sequence). The CDR3 DNA reads as TGTGCCACCAGCACTGAACAGGGCCGTGGAAACACCATATATTTT. Its translation is CATSTEQGRGNTIYF.

The chain joins TRBV3-1 (or the pseudogene TRBV3-2) to TRBJ2-3; D may be TRBD1 (6 bases). CDR1 is LGHDT and CDR2 is YNNKEL in the germline V gene (reference sequence). V shed 2 bases and J shed 3 bases, with 12 bases lying between them. The CDR3 length is 15 residues. CDR3 sequence: CASSQPGVGTDTQYF. DNA of the CDR3: TGTGCCAGCAGCCAACCAGGGGTTGGAACAGATACGCAGTATTTT.

Comment on this clone: Different DNA sequences within this sample yield the same CDR3. This chain uses TRBV3-1 (or the pseudogene TRBV3-2) with TRBJ2-7, with 9 bases that match TRBD1. Germline V CDR1 and CDR2: LGHDT, YNNKEL (reference sequence). The CDR3 runs to 16 residues. V lost 1 base to trimming and J lost 1 base; unmatched junction nucleotides: 5. The CDR3 here is CASSQVGTGRSYEQYF. CDR3 coding DNA: TGTGCCAGCAGCCAAGTCGGGACAGGGAGGTCCTACGAGCAGTACTTC.

The chain combines TRBV6-5 with TRBJ1-2, with TRBD1 matching 9 bases. The CDR3 has 15 amino acids. The ends lost 2 bases at V and 3 bases at J; junction bases unmatched: 4. From germline, CDR1 is MNHEY and CDR2 SVGAGI. The CDR3 loop reads CASSYQQGAYYGYTF. CDR3 coding DNA: TGTGCCAGCAGTTACCAACAGGGGGCGTACTATGGCTACACCTTC.

This clone turned up a few times. The chain is built from TRBV4-1 and TRBJ2-3, with TRBD2 matching over 11 bases. V trimming: 1 base; J trimming: 1 base; junction bases outside the gene matches: 4. Germline CDR1 and CDR2: MGHRA and YSYEKL. The CDR3 has 17 residues. CDR3 region: CASSQGSGGAGTDTQYF. Here the CDR3 DNA reads TGCGCCAGCAGCCAAGGTAGCGGGGGGGCCGGCACAGATACGCAGTATTTT.

This CDR3 reads CASSLGQGVIYGYTF. The CDR3 DNA follows: TGTGCCAGCAGCTTGGGCCAGGGGGTTATATATGGCTACACCTTC. The chain links TRBV5-8 to TRBJ1-2; 7 bases match TRBD1. The germline V gene encodes CDR1 SGHTS and CDR2 YDEGEE. The CDR3 runs 15 residues. Trimming at V came to 0 bases and at J to 5 bases, leaving 7 bases not matched to a gene.

The chain carries TRBV19 and TRBJ2-1, with 8 bases identical to TRBD2. This CDR3 region has 16 residues. Germline CDR1 is LNHDA and CDR2 is SQIVND (reference sequence). Trimming took 6 bases from V and 4 from J; bases not matched to a gene: 11. This CDR3 is CASRHRGGSGYNEQFF. The CDR3 bases are TGTGCCAGTAGGCATCGGGGGGGCTCAGGTTACAATGAGCAGTTCTTC.

The chain joins TRBV27 to TRBJ1-5; perhaps TRBD1 as D (5 bases). Germline V lookup: CDR1 MNHEY, CDR2 SMNVEV (reference sequence). Trimming took 0 bases from V and 7 from J, leaving 13 bases between them. The CDR3 covers 15 residues. The CDR3 DNA reads TGTGCCAGCAGTTTATCAACCGGGGGGGGACAGCCCCAGCATTTT. This codes for CASSLSTGGGQPQHF.

About this clone itself: Other DNA sequences within the sample encode an identical CDR3. The gene calls are TRBV19 and TRBJ1-5, with a tentative D call TRBD1 (5 bases). CDR3 length equals 14 residues. Trimming removed 3 bases at V and 6 bases at J, with 12 bases between. CDR1 is LNHDA and CDR2 is SQIVND in the germline V gene (reference sequence). The CDR3 DNA follows: TGTGCCAGTAGTATTGGGCAGGGAGGTCAGCCCCAGCATTTT. The encoded protein is CASSIGQGGQPQHF.

The chain carries TRBV5-4 and TRBJ2-1; 12 bases align to TRBD2. This CDR3 is 18 amino acids long. V lost 4 bases to trimming and J lost 0 bases; unmatched junction nucleotides: 8. CDR1 SGHNT and CDR2 YYREEE come from the germline V gene (reference sequence). CDR3 sequence reads: CASSPLAGGASSYNEQFF. DNA for the CDR3: TGTGCCAGCAGCCCGCTAGCGGGGGGGGCGAGCTCCTACAATGAGCAGTTCTTC.

This clone has just a few counts. V gene TRBV11-2 combines with J gene TRBJ1-3; D is undetermined. Trimming pared 0 bases from V and 4 bases from J, leaving 10 bases between. Germline CDR1 SGHAT, CDR2 FQNNGV. The CDR3 has 15 residues. CDR3 bases: TGTGCCAGCAGCTTAGACAGGACGGGAGGAAACACCATATATTTT. Translation gives CASSLDRTGGNTIYF.

This rearrangement joins TRBV10-3 to TRBJ2-2; 7 bases line up with TRBD2. CDR3 size: 13 residues. Trimming took 2 bases from V and 6 from J; bases not matched to a gene: 0. Per the germline V gene, CDR1 is ENHRY and CDR2 is SYGVKD. CDR3 loop: CAISERGAGELFF. CDR3 in DNA: TGTGCCATCAGTGAGCGGGGGGCCGGGGAGCTGTTTTTT.

The chain is built from TRBV25-1 and TRBJ1-4; TRBD1 might be the D (5 bases). This CDR3 comprises 16 residues. In germline, CDR1 is MGHDK, CDR2 SYGVNS. V was shortened by 4 bases and J by 6 bases, with 18 bases between the two germline ends. CDR3 sequence: CASSGLAGEPDEKLFF. CDR3 sequence (DNA): TGTGCCAGCAGTGGATTGGCGGGGGAGCCTGATGAAAAACTGTTTTTT.

This clone occurred a few times. The chain employs TRBV5-1 and TRBJ2-3; D remains unclear. V was trimmed by 4 bases and J by 2 bases, leaving 8 bases between them. Germline V gene lookup returns CDR1 SGHRS and CDR2 YFSETQ. The CDR3 has 13 amino acids. This CDR3 is CASSELNTDTQYF. The CDR3, as DNA: TGCGCCAGCAGCGAGCTGAACACAGATACGCAGTATTTT.